Listed here are 13 T cell receptor beta chains from one sample, sequenced in a study of blood T cell repertoires in COVID-19. Clones were sequenced by immunoSEQ multiplex PCR, and TCRdb holds only the in-frame ones, with some missing. Of about 170,000 clones in the sample, around 88% were seen once. Specimen: peripheral blood. The receptors were sampled from a woman between 65 and 79 years old who had recovered from COVID-19.

The V and J genes are TRBV5-6 and TRBJ2-1; 8 bases line up with TRBD2. This CDR3 is 15 amino acids long. Germline-derived CDR1 and CDR2 are SGHDT and YYEEEE. Germline trimming cut 4 bases from V and 0 bases from J; bases unmatched to any gene: 3. The CDR3 sequence: CASSHSGNSYNEQFF. The CDR3 nucleotides are TGTGCCAGCAGCCATAGCGGGAACTCCTACAATGAGCAGTTCTTC.

The chain is built from TRBV5-4 and TRBJ2-7; possible D gene TRBD1, 5 bases. Per the germline V gene, CDR1 is SGHNT and CDR2 is YYREEE (reference sequence). V lost 2 bases and J lost 2, with 20 bases in between. This CDR3 is built from 17 residues. The CDR3 bases are TGTGCCAGCAGCTTTGAGGACACCTGGGCCCCTACCTACGAGCAGTACTTC. Translated: CASSFEDTWAPTYEQYF.

The rearrangement uses TRBV10-2 and TRBJ2-3; D perhaps matches TRBD2 (5 bases). The CDR3 length is 16 residues. The ends were cut back, 1 base at V and 0 bases at J, with 11 bases in the middle. Germline V lookup: CDR1 WSHSY, CDR2 SAAADI. CDR3 nucleotide sequence: TGCGCCAGCAGTGAGTGGCTAGCCTCTAGCACAGATACGCAGTATTTT. Translation: CASSEWLASSTDTQYF.

The CDR3 region is CASQKQGGYNSPLHF. CDR3 nucleotides: TGTGCCAGTCAGAAACAGGGGGGTTATAATTCACCCCTCCACTTT. The V and J genes are TRBV2 and TRBJ1-6, with 8 nucleotides matching TRBD1. J lost 4 bases, V lost 9 bases, and 8 bases had no gene match. This CDR3 comprises 15 residues. The germline gives CDR1 SNHLY, CDR2 FYNNEI.

The chain carries TRBV7-2 and TRBJ2-5; possibly TRBD2 for D (5 bases). Trimming left V 5 bases short and J 7 bases short, with 8 bases between. The CDR3 contains 11 residues. Germline V gene data show CDR1 as SGHTA and CDR2 as FQGNSA. The CDR3 nucleotides read TGTGCCAGCAGCCCCCGGGGGACCCAGTACTTC. It yields the protein CASSPRGTQYF.

The chain employs TRBV7-2 and TRBJ2-1; TRBD2 matches 10 bases. Germline CDR1 reads SGHTA; CDR2 reads FQGNSA. With V trimmed by 5 bases and J by 8 bases, 12 bases remained unmatched. The length of the CDR3 is 16 residues. As DNA, the CDR3 is TGTGCCAGCAGCATAGATGTGGCTAGCGGGAGCCATGAGCAGTTCTTC. Amino acids: CASSIDVASGSHEQFF.

The chain combines TRBV30 with TRBJ1-3; TRBD1 might be the D (5 bases). This CDR3 contains 15 residues. The germline CDR1 and CDR2 sequences are GTSNPN and SVGIG (reference sequence). V was pared by 8 bases and J by 3 bases, with 20 bases between. The CDR3: CAGGVGDSIGNTIYF. The CDR3 DNA sequence: TGTGCCGGAGGGGTGGGCGACAGTATTGGAAACACCATATATTTT.

The gene calls are TRBV9 and TRBJ2-1; D possibly corresponds to TRBD1 (5 bases). The CDR3 spans 15 residues. Trimming cost V 0 bases and J 8 bases, with 15 bases left between them. Germline V gives CDR1 SGDLS, CDR2 YYNGEE. DNA for the CDR3: TGTGCCAGCAGCGTAGAAAACACTGTCAGGGATGAGCAGTTCTTC. Translated, it gives CASSVENTVRDEQFF.

V gene TRBV19 combines with J gene TRBJ1-2; D is uncertain. CDR1 is LNHDA, CDR2 SQIVND, per germline (reference sequence). The CDR3 runs 14 residues. Trimming took off 3 bases at V and 8 bases at J, with 16 bases between the two ends. The CDR3 DNA is TGTGCCAGTAGTATGGCCGTCGCGGGGAGGGGCTACACCTTC. Protein product: CASSMAVAGRGYTF.

The V and J genes are TRBV19 and TRBJ2-4; D might be TRBD1 (6 bases). CDR1 and CDR2 from the germline V gene are LNHDA and SQIVND (reference sequence). V shed 5 bases and J shed 8 bases, with 22 bases lying between them. The CDR3 is 16 amino acids. The CDR3 DNA is TGTGCCAGTAGTTTATACCCTGCCGGGACAACAGACATTCAGTACTTC. Translated: CASSLYPAGTTDIQYF.

The genes are TRBV28 and TRBJ1-5; tentatively, D is TRBD1 (5 bases). Looked up from germline, CDR1 is MDHEN and CDR2 is SYDVKM. The CDR3 consists of 17 residues. Trimming shortened V by 2 bases and J by 0 bases, and 14 bases separated the two germline ends. CDR3 DNA sequence: TGTGCCAGCAGTTTAGGGGCAGGACGAAATAGCAATCAGCCCCAGCATTTT. Its protein product is CASSLGAGRNSNQPQHF.

The CDR3 here is CASRRGQGLYNEQFF. The CDR3 nucleotides read TGTGCCAGCAGACGGGGACAGGGGCTCTACAATGAGCAGTTCTTC. The genes are TRBV3-1 (or the pseudogene TRBV3-2) and TRBJ2-1; TRBD1 matches 10 bases. Germline-derived CDR1 and CDR2 are LGHDT and YNNKEL (reference sequence). The CDR3 has 15 amino acids. V gave up 6 bases and J gave up 3 bases; unmatched junction bases: 5.

The genes are TRBV6-6 and TRBJ1-2; 7 bases are shared with TRBD1. The V segment lost 8 bases and the J segment 2 bases; nucleotides outside the gene matches: 5. This CDR3 spans 13 amino acids. CDR1 is MNHNY, CDR2 SVGAGI, per germline (reference sequence). CDR3 protein: CASRTGLNYGYTF. The DNA of the CDR3 is TGTGCCAGCCGGACAGGACTGAACTATGGCTACACCTTC.